These 10 T cell receptor beta chains originate from one sample sequenced in a study of T cells in Graves' hyperthyroidism and ophthalmopathy. TCR beta CDR3 regions were amplified from RNA transcripts. The primer set for the first-round RT-PCR of the TCR CDR3 was HTBI. TCRdb reanalysed the multiplex PCR reads using MiXCR and keeps one entry per CDR3 protein. The table records about 360,000 distinct CDR3 sequences, approximately 13% of them present only once. The sequencing input was blood. All receptors come from a man aged 30 to 45 with Graves' hyperthyroidism that later progressed to Graves' ophthalmopathy.

The rearrangement links TRBV30 to TRBJ1-3; possibly TRBD1 for D (6 bases). V lost 1 base, J lost 8 bases, and 15 bases lay in between. Germline V gene data show CDR1 as GTSNPN and CDR2 as SVGIG (reference sequence). The CDR3 contains 14 residues. The CDR3 loop is CAWSGWQGLDTIYF. CDR3 in DNA: TGTGCCTGGAGTGGTTGGCAGGGGTTGGACACCATATATTTT.

This clonotype appeared many times. The chain joins TRBV13 to TRBJ2-2; no clear D. V dropped 8 bases and J dropped 7 bases, with 14 bases sitting between them. Germline CDR1 and CDR2: PRHDT and FYEKMQ (reference sequence). This CDR3 comprises 13 residues. CDR3 coding DNA: TGTGCCAGCGGTAGGACCATGATCGGGGAGCTGTTTTTT. Translated: CASGRTMIGELFF.

Note on this clonotype: A single base separates this from a much larger clone, so it may be a read error. V is TRBV12-3 or TRBV12-4 and J is TRBJ2-7; D gene unclear. The CDR3 loop spans 11 amino acids. The CDR3 region has the DNA TGTGCCAGCAGGCGGTTCTACGAGCAGTGCTTC. This encodes CASRRFYEQCF.

The rearrangement uses TRBV12-5 and TRBJ2-1; D is uncertain. This CDR3 region has 14 residues. V lost 8 bases and J lost 0, with 11 bases in between. Germline V lookup: CDR1 LGHNT, CDR2 FRNRAP. CDR3 loop: CASLPQSSYNEQFF. CDR3 in DNA: TGTGCTAGTCTCCCACAAAGCTCCTACAATGAGCAGTTCTTC.

The J gene is TRBJ1-5, the V gene TRBV15, with 7 positions matching TRBD1. V lost 5 bases to trimming and J lost 5 bases; unmatched junction nucleotides: 15. Per germline, CDR1 LNHNV and CDR2 YYDKDF (reference sequence). The CDR3 spans 17 residues. CDR3 region: CATSGDWTGDSYQPQHF. The DNA of the CDR3 is TGTGCCACCAGCGGGGACTGGACAGGAGATTCTTATCAGCCCCAGCATTTT.

This clonotype was detected only a few times. V and J are TRBV6-1 and TRBJ1-3; D remains ambiguous. The CDR3 totals 15 residues. V lost 7 bases, J lost 1 base, and 14 bases lay in between. Looked up from germline, CDR1 is MNHNS and CDR2 is SASEGT. The CDR3 is CASTRTVDSGNTIYF. CDR3 DNA sequence: TGTGCCAGCACCCGGACGGTGGATTCTGGAAACACCATATATTTT.

This clonotype was counted many times. The DNA for the CDR3 is TGTGCCAGCAGCCAGACAAAACCCGGGGAGCTGTTTTTT. This encodes CASSQTKPGELFF. The V gene is TRBV3-1, the J gene TRBJ2-2, with D hard to call. The CDR3 loop spans 13 amino acids. Per the germline V gene, CDR1 is LGHDT and CDR2 is YNNKEL (reference sequence). V was pared by 3 bases and J by 6 bases, with 8 bases between. The full variable domain, completed using reference TRBV3-1 and TRBJ2-2, is DTAVSQTPKYLVTQMGNDKSIKCEQNLGHDTMYWYKQDSKKFLKIMFSYNNKELIINETVPNRFSPKSPDKAHLNLHINSLELGDSAVYFCASSQTKPGELFFGEGSRLTVL.

The table lists this clonotype with many counts. The J gene is TRBJ1-1, the V gene TRBV5-5, with 7 bases lining up with TRBD1. Germline CDR1 reads SGHKS; CDR2 reads YYEKEE (reference sequence). CDR3 length: 13 amino acids. V lost 3 bases and J lost 7; bases outside the gene matches: 6. Here the CDR3 DNA reads TGTGCCAGCAGCTCTGCAGGGGGGGGTGAAGCTTTCTTT. It yields the protein CASSSAGGGEAFF.

The rearrangement joins TRBV14 to TRBJ1-1; D remains unclear. From germline, CDR1 is SGHDN and CDR2 FVKESK. V dropped 3 bases and J dropped 4 bases, with 12 bases sitting between them. The CDR3 is 14 amino acids. The CDR3 region is CASSHPVLFTEAFF. As DNA, the CDR3 is TGTGCCAGCAGCCACCCCGTCCTCTTCACTGAAGCTTTCTTT.

This clonotype has more than one count but fewer than ten. The CDR3 protein is CASSLPWMPRETQYF. CDR3 DNA sequence: TGTGCCAGCAGCTTACCCTGGATGCCTCGGGAGACCCAGTACTTC. The chain carries TRBV7-8 and TRBJ2-5, with unresolved D. Trimming shortened V by 2 bases and J by 5 bases, and 15 bases separated the two germline ends. The CDR3 length is 15 residues. The germline CDR1 and CDR2 sequences are SGHVS and FQNEAQ.